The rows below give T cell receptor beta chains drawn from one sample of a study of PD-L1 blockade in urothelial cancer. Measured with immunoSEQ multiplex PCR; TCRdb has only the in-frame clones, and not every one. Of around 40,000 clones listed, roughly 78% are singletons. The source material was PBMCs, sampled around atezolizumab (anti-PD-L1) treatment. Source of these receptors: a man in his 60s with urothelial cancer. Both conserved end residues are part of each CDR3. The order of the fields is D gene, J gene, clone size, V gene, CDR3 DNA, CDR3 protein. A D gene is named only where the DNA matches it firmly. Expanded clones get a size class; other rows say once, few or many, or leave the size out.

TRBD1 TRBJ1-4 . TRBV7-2 TGTGCCAGCAGCCAAAGGACAGGTGCAAATGAAAAACTGTTTTTT CASSQRTGANEKLFF
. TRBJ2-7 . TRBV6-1 TGTGCCAGCAGTGAATGGGCGGGGGCCGTCTCCTACGAGCAGTACTTC CASSEWAGAVSYEQYF
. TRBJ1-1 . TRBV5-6 TGTGCCAGCAGGGCTGGGCCTGAAGCTTTCTTT CASRAGPEAFF
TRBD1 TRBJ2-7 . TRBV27 TGTGCCAGCAGTCTAACCCTACCGGGACAGGGGGCCCCCTACGAGCAGTACTTC CASSLTLPGQGAPYEQYF
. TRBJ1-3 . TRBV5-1 TGCGCCAGCACCTTAGCGGGGTCCTCTGGAAACACCATATATTTT CASTLAGSSGNTIYF
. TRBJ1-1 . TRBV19 TGTGCCAGACAACATGAAGAGAACACTGAAGCTTTCTTT CARQHEENTEAFF
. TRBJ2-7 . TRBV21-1 TGTGCCAGCAGCACCCAGTCGAAATCTGTTTACGAGCAGTACTTC CASSTQSKSVYEQYF
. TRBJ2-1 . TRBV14 TGTGCCAGCAGCCGGGCGAGTGAGCAGTTCTTC CASSRASEQFF
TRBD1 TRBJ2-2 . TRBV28 TGTGCCAGCAGTGAAGGGGGCTTCACCGGGGAGCTGTTTTTT CASSEGGFTGELFF
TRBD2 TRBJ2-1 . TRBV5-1 TGCGCCAGCAGCTCAATAGCGGGATCCTACAATGAGCAGTTCTTC CASSSIAGSYNEQFF
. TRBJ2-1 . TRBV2 TGTGCCAGCAGTGAAGCGCTAGGGGTCCAACCGTTCTTC CASSEALGVQPFF
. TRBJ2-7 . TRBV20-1 TGCAGTGCCCCACAGGGATACGAGCAGTACTTC CSAPQGYEQYF
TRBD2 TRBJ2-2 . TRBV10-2 TGCGCCAGCAGTGAGTTAGCGGGTGGGACCGGGGAGCTGTTTTTT CASSELAGGTGELFF
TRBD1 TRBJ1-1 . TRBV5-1 TGCGCCAGCAGCAGGACAGGCGCCCGGACTGAAGCTTTCTTT CASSRTGARTEAFF
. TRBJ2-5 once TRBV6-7 TGTGCCAGCAGGACTAGTCCGGAGACCCAGTACTTC CASRTSPETQYF
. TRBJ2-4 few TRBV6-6 TGTGCCAGCAGATTCGGACAGGCCAAAAACATTCAGTACTTC CASRFGQAKNIQYF